Listed below are T cell receptor beta chains from one sample, sequenced in a study of T cells in localized non-small cell lung cancer. Clones were read by immunoSEQ multiplex PCR, and TCRdb kept only the in-frame ones, dropping some. Found here are over 450 clones, approximately 18% of them singletons; the top ten hold 14%. Sequences were derived from normal lung tissue next to the tumor, sampled before any cancer treatment. Receptors were obtained from a male donor older than 55 with stage I lung adenocarcinoma. CDR3s leave out the opening cysteine and the closing phenylalanine or tryptophan. The order of the fields is V gene, D gene, clone size, CDR3 protein. The D gene is left open where the match is weak. Expanded clones get a size class; other rows say once, few or many, or leave the size out.

v_call: TRBV29-1
d_call: TRBD1
clone_size: NA
cdr3_aa: SGDRGGTDTQY

v_call: TRBV11-3
d_call: TRBD2
clone_size: large
cdr3_aa: ASSLGGAVAGIAYEQY

v_call: TRBV10-2
d_call: TRBD1
clone_size: NA
cdr3_aa: ASSETGQHNEQF

v_call: TRBV9
d_call: NA
clone_size: few
cdr3_aa: ASSVDQRSEQF

v_call: TRBV19
d_call: TRBD1
clone_size: NA
cdr3_aa: ASSIGFDRGGTEAF

v_call: TRBV29-1
d_call: TRBD1
clone_size: NA
cdr3_aa: SVGRQGETQY

v_call: TRBV19
d_call: NA
clone_size: few
cdr3_aa: ASGDSSREKLF

v_call: TRBV9
d_call: NA
clone_size: few
cdr3_aa: ASSVVAGAEAF

v_call: TRBV9
d_call: NA
clone_size: large
cdr3_aa: ASSAGGRQGYRYT

v_call: TRBV5-1
d_call: TRBD1
clone_size: NA
cdr3_aa: ASSPGNRGSTYEQY

v_call: TRBV6-8
d_call: TRBD1
clone_size: few
cdr3_aa: ASRITGTGMYEQF

v_call: TRBV19
d_call: NA
clone_size: few
cdr3_aa: ASLGDHNEQF

v_call: TRBV29-1
d_call: TRBD1
clone_size: NA
cdr3_aa: SVGTGSFYGYT

v_call: TRBV6-8
d_call: NA
clone_size: large
cdr3_aa: ASKSGETNYGYT

v_call: TRBV9
d_call: NA
clone_size: large
cdr3_aa: ASSVGGSAPTQY

v_call: TRBV6-8
d_call: NA
clone_size: large
cdr3_aa: ASRRGTGTDTQY

v_call: TRBV5-1
d_call: TRBD1
clone_size: few
cdr3_aa: ASSLDLTGQGAHQPQH

v_call: TRBV4-1
d_call: NA
clone_size: NA
cdr3_aa: ASSQGRQVGWRNTEAF

v_call: TRBV15
d_call: TRBD1
clone_size: few
cdr3_aa: ATSRGRGLHGYT